This T cell receptor (beta chain) was identified in a study of post-analysis software for immune sequencing data. The overall study: The cohort encompassed relapsing-remitting, secondary progressive and progressive-relapsing multiple sclerosis disease courses.

Study-wide results and limits: By F measure, strong co-clustering occurred among samples prepared in the same batch. For normalized Chao1 diversity, multiple sclerosis patients scored significantly lower than controls did. Patients carried roughly 5 TRBV segments more frequently than controls did, and TRBV5-6, TRBV5-1 and TRBV20-1 were among them.

This CDR3 comprises 12 residues. The germline V gene has CDR1 SGDLS and CDR2 YYNGEE. Trimming left V 0 bases short and J 1 base short, with 1 base between. Built from TCR beta cDNA, the libraries had unique molecular identifiers in them. When about 0.95 to 10 million T cells were used, they gave hundreds of thousands of cDNA molecules. TCRdb used MiXCR to reprocess the PCR reads, holding one entry per CDR3 protein. The table records 550,000 to 700,000 distinct CDR3 sequences, roughly 45% of them present only once. This clonotype has just a few counts. What it binds is not known. The gene calls are TRBV9 and TRBJ1-1; unclear D gene. The sequence was collected from a girl aged 10 to 17 with multiple sclerosis. Sequencing was done on a sample of blood. As DNA, the CDR3 is TGTGCCAGCAGCGTAGAGAACACTGAAGCTTTCTTT. This translates into CASSVENTEAFF.